The next 20 T cell receptor beta chains were all read from a single sample in a study of blood T cell repertoires in COVID-19 (dated by TCRdb to 2020 to 2021). The library was produced with the immunoSEQ multiplex PCR assay. TCRdb mirrors the immuneACCESS table, restricted to in-frame sequences. Some clones are absent from its copies; in checked studies, under half trace to an unresolved V gene, and the reason for the others is unknown. This sample lists 390,000 or so clones; around 87% were detected once. The top ten constitute approximately 9.3% of the sample. Material for sequencing was PBMCs or T cells enriched from blood (not recorded which). These TCRs come from a woman between 50 and 59 years old who had recovered from COVID-19.

The chain uses TRBV6-2 or TRBV6-3 and TRBJ1-2, with 7 bases aligning to TRBD1. CDR3 size: 14 residues. The germline V gene encodes CDR1 MNHEY and CDR2 SVGEGT. V trimming: 2 bases; J trimming: 3 bases; junction bases outside the gene matches: 3. The CDR3 nucleotides are TGTGCCAGCAGTTACCCGACAGGGTACTATGGCTACACCTTC. Translated, it gives CASSYPTGYYGYTF.

The CDR3 sequence: CASLLGGIQETQYF. The CDR3 bases are TGTGCCAGCCTCCTCGGGGGAATCCAAGAGACCCAGTACTTC. The genes are TRBV18 and TRBJ2-5; a weak D match, TRBD2 (6 bases). CDR3 size: 14 residues. Germline values: CDR1 KGHSH, CDR2 LQKENI. Trimming shortened V by 8 bases and J by 1 base, and 14 bases separated the two germline ends.

The chain is built from TRBV7-6 and TRBJ2-5; 11 bases align to TRBD1. The J segment lost 5 bases and the V segment lost 5 bases, leaving 7 bases of the junction unmatched. This CDR3 has 15 residues. The germline CDR1 and CDR2 sequences are SGHVS and FNYEAQ. CDR3 protein: CASSPDRGRGETQYF. CDR3 bases: TGTGCCAGCAGCCCGGACAGGGGGCGAGGGGAGACCCAGTACTTC.

The chain is built from TRBV2 and TRBJ2-7; TRBD1 matches 8 bases. The CDR3 length is 12 residues. Germline V gene sequence: CDR1 SNHLY, CDR2 FYNNEI. J lost 3 bases, V lost 8 bases, and 3 bases had no gene match. This CDR3 is CASATGDYEQYF. DNA of the CDR3: TGTGCCAGCGCGACAGGGGACTACGAGCAGTACTTC.

The V call is TRBV27, the J call TRBJ2-5; D call uncertain. Deletions cut 6 bases from V and 4 bases from J, with 15 bases between. The V gene's germline CDR1 is MNHEY and CDR2 SMNVEV (reference sequence). This CDR3 is built from 14 residues. Here the CDR3 reads CASSLFGSPETQYF. The DNA of the CDR3 is TGTGCCAGCAGCCTCTTTGGTAGCCCAGAGACCCAGTACTTC.

V is TRBV7-6 and J is TRBJ2-7, with 8 bases identical to TRBD2. Germline CDR1 and CDR2: SGHVS and FNYEAQ. The CDR3 is made up of 15 amino acids. V lost 3 bases to trimming and J lost 0 bases; unmatched junction nucleotides: 4. For the CDR3, the DNA is TGTGCCAGCAGCTTTGGGGCGGGGGGCTCCTACGAGCAGTACTTC. Its translation is CASSFGAGGSYEQYF.

The chain recombines TRBV3-1 (or the pseudogene TRBV3-2) with TRBJ2-1; 9 nucleotides line up with TRBD1. The CDR3 covers 15 residues. Trimming cost V 4 bases and J 5 bases; bases outside gene matches: 6. The germline V gene encodes CDR1 LGHDT and CDR2 YNNKEL (reference sequence). The DNA of the CDR3 is TGTGCCAGCAGCCCCGACAGGGGGAAGGACAATGAGCAGTTCTTC. Its translation: CASSPDRGKDNEQFF.

This chain links TRBV29-1 with TRBJ2-5; D remains ambiguous. Germline V gene lookup returns CDR1 SQVTM and CDR2 ANQGSEA. V gave up 5 bases and J gave up 1 base, with 11 bases separating them. The CDR3 length is 13 residues. The CDR3, as DNA: TGCAGCGTTTTGGCTGGAGTCCAAGAGACCCAGTACTTC. Amino acids: CSVLAGVQETQYF.

In its sample, this clone was seen a few times. V gene TRBV5-1 combines with J gene TRBJ2-2; D is unclear. Trimming left V 3 bases short and J 3 bases short, with 9 bases between. The CDR3 has 14 amino acids. Germline V gene data show CDR1 as SGHRS and CDR2 as YFSETQ. The CDR3 sequence is CASSSLLDTGELFF. The DNA of the CDR3 is TGCGCCAGCAGCTCCTTACTTGACACCGGGGAGCTGTTTTTT.

The rearrangement links TRBV7-9 to TRBJ2-7; 8 bases match TRBD2. Trimming removed 1 base from V and 2 bases from J; junction bases left unmatched: 7. The CDR3 loop spans 16 amino acids. The germline V gene encodes CDR1 SEHNR and CDR2 FQNEAQ (reference sequence). The CDR3 DNA is TGTGCCAGCAGCTTAGGGGTTAAGCGGGAGACCTACGAGCAGTACTTC. Amino acid sequence: CASSLGVKRETYEQYF. The whole variable domain, filled in from reference TRBV7-9 and TRBJ2-7, reads DTGVSQNPRHKITKRGQNVTFRCDPISEHNRLYWYRQTLGQGPEFLTYFQNEAQLEKSRLLSDRFSAERPKGSFSTLEIQRTEQGDSAMYLCASSLGVKRETYEQYFGPGTRLTVT.

V gene TRBV4-1 combines with J gene TRBJ2-1, with D perhaps TRBD2 (5 bases). The length of the CDR3 is 13 residues. V lost 5 bases and J 7 bases, leaving 12 bases between the germline ends. CDR1 MGHRA and CDR2 YSYEKL come from the germline V gene. In DNA, the CDR3 is TGCGCCAGCAGCTTAGAACGGAGGAATGAGCAGTTCTTC. Amino acids: CASSLERRNEQFF.

Turning to this clone: Other DNA sequences in the sample encode the same CDR3. The chain uses TRBV5-1 and TRBJ2-5; possible D gene TRBD2, 6 bases. The V end was cut by 2 bases, the J end by 5 bases, with 7 bases between. The CDR3 loop spans 12 amino acids. Germline-derived CDR1 and CDR2 are SGHRS and YFSETQ. CDR3 protein: CASSFGGETQYF. The CDR3 DNA reads as TGCGCCAGCAGCTTTGGGGGGGAGACCCAGTACTTC.

This chain links TRBV12-3 or TRBV12-4 with TRBJ1-4; D gene ambiguous. The CDR3 runs to 12 residues. V was shortened by 6 bases and J by 8 bases, with 10 bases between the two germline ends. The DNA of the CDR3 is TGTGCCAGCAGATCCCCGGAGGAAAAACTGTTTTTT. Translation: CASRSPEEKLFF.

V gene TRBV9 combines with J gene TRBJ1-5; D possibly corresponds to TRBD1 (5 bases). V gave up 4 bases and J gave up 0 bases, with 11 bases separating them. CDR1 is SGDLS and CDR2 is YYNGEE in the germline V gene. The CDR3 has 15 amino acids. CDR3 protein: CASSSGGVSNQPQHF. In nucleotides, the CDR3 is TGTGCCAGCAGCAGCGGGGGTGTTAGCAATCAGCCCCAGCATTTT.

The count of this clone is one. The chain has TRBV7-9 and TRBJ1-1, with D perhaps matching TRBD1 (6 bases). The CDR3 runs to 15 residues. V was trimmed by 5 bases and J by 4 bases, leaving 17 bases between them. Germline lookup yields CDR1 SEHNR and CDR2 FQNEAQ (reference sequence). Here the CDR3 reads CASSPQQGQSTEAFF. The DNA for the CDR3 is TGTGCCAGCAGCCCTCAACAGGGTCAGAGCACTGAAGCTTTCTTT. Together with reference TRBV7-9 and TRBJ1-1, the CDR3 gives the full variable domain: DTGVSQNPRHKITKRGQNVTFRCDPISEHNRLYWYRQTLGQGPEFLTYFQNEAQLEKSRLLSDRFSAERPKGSFSTLEIQRTEQGDSAMYLCASSPQQGQSTEAFFGQGTRLTVV.

V usage is TRBV5-5 and J usage is TRBJ1-3, with 7 bases matching TRBD1. CDR1 and CDR2 (germline): SGHKS, YYEKEE (reference sequence). This CDR3 is built from 14 residues. With 2 bases clipped from V and 7 bases from J, the junction kept 6 bases outside the gene matches. CDR3 coding DNA: TGTGCCAGCAGCTTTTACAGGGACAGCAACACCATATATTTT. Protein product: CASSFYRDSNTIYF.

The chain couples TRBV18 to TRBJ1-5; 8 bases agree with TRBD1. This CDR3 comprises 15 residues. V shed 5 bases and J 6 bases; nucleotides not matched to a gene: 9. Germline V gene sequence: CDR1 KGHSH, CDR2 LQKENI. Here the CDR3 DNA reads TGTGCCAGCTCATCGACAGGGGCTCAGGGTCAGCCCCAGCATTTT. Translation gives CASSSTGAQGQPQHF.

This clone was picked up one time. The chain uses TRBV28 and TRBJ2-1; 8 nucleotides match TRBD2. The CDR3 loop spans 16 amino acids. Germline V gene lookup returns CDR1 MDHEN and CDR2 SYDVKM. Trimming at V came to 5 bases and at J to 4 bases, leaving 10 bases not matched to a gene. CDR3 sequence: CASSPGGAVTYNEQFF. The CDR3 bases are TGTGCCAGCAGTCCCGGGGGGGCTGTTACGTACAATGAGCAGTTCTTC.

Comments on this clone: Its ends do not fully match the called genes, so a read error is possible. V usage is TRBV2 and J usage is TRBJ2-3; D is perhaps TRBD2 (6 bases). The CDR3 runs to 17 residues. Germline values: CDR1 SNHLY, CDR2 FYNNEI. The CDR3 nucleotides read TGTGCCAGCACTGAAGGGAGGAGTCTGGAAGGAGGAGATACGCAGTATTTT. It codes for CASTEGRSLEGGDTQYF.

This chain connects TRBV9 to TRBJ1-1; 10 nucleotides line up with TRBD1. From germline, CDR1 is SGDLS and CDR2 YYNGEE. The CDR3 is 12 amino acids. Trimming took 4 bases from V and 8 from J; bases not matched to a gene: 2. CDR3 amino acids: CASSRTGGEAFF. CDR3 nucleotides: TGTGCCAGCAGCCGGACAGGGGGGGAAGCTTTCTTT.